These 30 T cell receptor beta chains came from one sample sequenced in a study of T cell changes during pregnancy in multiple sclerosis. Sequenced by immunoSEQ multiplex PCR; TCRdb stores in-frame clones only, minus some. The sample holds roughly 15,000 clones, roughly 80% seen once. Sequenced material: CD8+ T cells from peripheral blood mononuclear cells, taken in the third trimester of pregnancy. These receptors all come from a female donor in good health, enrolled as a control in a pregnancy study.

This chain links TRBV9 with TRBJ2-3; 11 positions agree with TRBD1. CDR3 length: 16 amino acids. V dropped 4 bases and J dropped 2; count of bases not matched to a gene: 6. CDR1 SGDLS and CDR2 YYNGEE come from the germline V gene. Here the CDR3 reads CASSHPDRGPTDTQYF. DNA for the CDR3: TGTGCCAGCAGCCATCCGGACAGGGGGCCCACAGATACGCAGTATTTT.

This sequence joins TRBV5-7 and TRBJ1-6; weak D call: TRBD1 (5 bases). TRBV5-7 is flagged as an ORF with uncertain function. V was pared by 1 base and J by 3 bases, with 11 bases between. This CDR3 region has 16 residues. The CDR3 DNA is TGTGCCAGCAGCTTGAAGCAGGGCGGCTATAATTCACCCCTCCACTTT. It translates to CASSLKQGGYNSPLHF.

The J gene is TRBJ2-1, the V gene TRBV6-5; no reliable D call. V gave up 0 bases and J gave up 7 bases, with 7 bases separating them. Germline V gene lookup returns CDR1 MNHEY and CDR2 SVGAGI. The CDR3 is 13 amino acids. The CDR3 region is CASSYSVRNEQFF. CDR3 DNA sequence: TGTGCCAGCAGTTACTCCGTCAGGAATGAGCAGTTCTTC.

This chain joins TRBV19 and TRBJ1-1; 7 bases match TRBD1. The CDR3 is made up of 17 amino acids. Germline lookup yields CDR1 LNHDA and CDR2 SQIVND (reference sequence). V lost 4 bases and J lost 3; bases outside the gene matches: 14. Here the CDR3 reads CASSTGTVMRTDTEAFF. In nucleotides, the CDR3 is TGTGCCAGTAGTACCGGGACAGTAATGAGAACAGACACTGAAGCTTTCTTT. Supplemented by reference TRBV19 and TRBJ1-1, the full variable domain reads DGGITQSPKYLFRKEGQNVTLSCEQNLNHDAMYWYRQDPGQGLRLIYYSQIVNDFQKGDIAEGYSVSREKKESFPLTVTSAQKNPTAFYLCASSTGTVMRTDTEAFFGQGTRLTVV.

The V gene is TRBV19, the J gene TRBJ2-3; D is uncertain. Trimming took off 3 bases at V and 0 bases at J, with 7 bases between the two ends. The CDR3 is made up of 14 amino acids. Germline V gene lookup returns CDR1 LNHDA and CDR2 SQIVND (reference sequence). The DNA for the CDR3 is TGTGCCAGTAGTATTGCAGCGAGCACAGATACGCAGTATTTT. Translated, it gives CASSIAASTDTQYF.

The V call is TRBV5-1, the J call TRBJ1-2; tentatively, D is TRBD1 (6 bases). The V end lost 0 bases, the J end lost 3 bases, and 12 bases lay between the germline ends. The CDR3 length is 15 residues. Germline V gene lookup returns CDR1 SGHRS and CDR2 YFSETQ. In DNA, the CDR3 is TGCGCCAGCAGCTTGGAGGGACAAAACTACTATGGCTACACCTTC. It specifies CASSLEGQNYYGYTF. Together with reference TRBV5-1 and TRBJ1-2, the CDR3 gives the full variable domain: KAGVTQTPRYLIKTRGQQVTLSCSPISGHRSVSWYQQTPGQGLQFLFEYFSETQRNKGNFPGRFSGRQFSNSRSEMNVSTLELGDSALYLCASSLEGQNYYGYTFGSGTRLTVV.

This rearrangement joins TRBV10-2 to TRBJ1-4; 11 nucleotides line up with TRBD1. Unmatched junction bases numbered 19, after V lost 3 bases and J lost 10 bases. The germline V gene encodes CDR1 WSHSY and CDR2 SAAADI. The CDR3 has 19 amino acids. In DNA form, the CDR3 reads TGCGCCAGCAGTGATTACCGGGACAGGGGGATCGGGATTTCAGGAAAACTGTTTTTT. Translation: CASSDYRDRGIGISGKLFF.

The rearrangement joins TRBV30 to TRBJ1-3; tentative D call: TRBD1 (5 bases). There are 16 residues in the CDR3. Germline V gives CDR1 GTSNPN, CDR2 SVGIG (reference sequence). V gave up 3 bases and J gave up 3 bases, with 18 bases separating them. This CDR3 is CAWRVWTPAIGNTIYF. Here the CDR3 DNA reads TGTGCCTGGAGGGTATGGACACCCGCTATTGGAAACACCATATATTTT.

The gene calls are TRBV4-1 and TRBJ2-1, with D possibly being TRBD1 (5 bases). The V end was cut by 4 bases, the J end by 4 bases, with 8 bases between. Germline V gene data show CDR1 as MGHRA and CDR2 as YSYEKL. The CDR3 totals 13 residues. CDR3 coding DNA: TGCGCCAGCAGCCTTGGACAATACAATGAGCAGTTCTTC. Protein: CASSLGQYNEQFF.

This clone appeared many times. The gene calls are TRBV7-9 and TRBJ1-3, with D perhaps TRBD1 (6 bases). CDR1 and CDR2 from the germline V gene are SEHNR and FQNEAQ (reference sequence). The V gene lost 3 bases and the J gene lost 6 bases, with 12 bases spanning the gap. The CDR3 runs to 14 residues. The DNA of the CDR3 is TGTGCCAGCAGCTTGGACAGCATTTTAAACACCATATATTTT. Its protein product is CASSLDSILNTIYF.

This clone occurred a few times. This chain links TRBV2 with TRBJ2-7; TRBD2 agrees at 8 bases. The germline gives CDR1 SNHLY, CDR2 FYNNEI. The V and J ends lost 8 bases and 4 bases, in that order; junction bases with no gene match: 7. This CDR3 comprises 13 residues. In nucleotides, the CDR3 is TGTGCCAGCGTTAGCGGGGTGCCATACGAGCAGTACTTC. This gives the protein CASVSGVPYEQYF.

The V and J genes are TRBV5-1 and TRBJ1-5, with D possibly being TRBD1 (5 bases). Per germline, CDR1 SGHRS and CDR2 YFSETQ. The CDR3 spans 14 residues. Between the trimmed V and J ends, which lost 4 bases and 7 bases, there was a span of 15 bases. The DNA for the CDR3 is TGCGCCAGCAGCATGGGACCCGGAGGGCAGCCCCAGCATTTT. Its translation is CASSMGPGGQPQHF.

This chain joins TRBV5-5 and TRBJ2-7, with D unresolved. The CDR3 has 17 amino acids. The V end lost 0 bases, the J end lost 3 bases, and 19 bases lay between the germline ends. Germline V gene sequence: CDR1 SGHKS, CDR2 YYEKEE (reference sequence). CDR3 in DNA: TGTGCCAGCAGCTTGGATCGGGTCCGGCGTGTTGGCTACGAGCAGTACTTC. This translates into CASSLDRVRRVGYEQYF.

The V and J genes are TRBV9 and TRBJ1-2; 8 nucleotides line up with TRBD1. From germline, CDR1 is SGDLS and CDR2 YYNGEE. V was clipped by 0 bases and J by 4 bases; unmatched bases: 5. This CDR3 contains 15 residues. CDR3 in DNA: TGTGCCAGCAGCGTAGCCCCAGGGGGCGGCTATGGCTACACCTTC. Protein sequence: CASSVAPGGGYGYTF. Variable domain in full (rest from reference TRBV9 and TRBJ1-2): DSGVTQTPKHLITATGQRVTLRCSPRSGDLSVYWYQQSLDQGLQFLIQYYNGEERAKGNILERFSAQQFPDLHSELNLSSLELGDSALYFCASSVAPGGGYGYTFGSGTRLTVV.

On this clone itself: One junction end does not reproduce the germline sequence, and a read error may be involved. The chain joins TRBV19 to TRBJ1-2, with D perhaps matching TRBD1 (5 bases). CDR1 LNHDA and CDR2 SQIVND come from the germline V gene (reference sequence). This CDR3 contains 14 residues. DNA for the CDR3: TGTGCCAGTAGTATCCGGGGCAGGGACTACGGCTACACCTTC. Translated, it gives CASSIRGRDYGYTF.

This clone was seen only a few times. The V call is TRBV19, the J call TRBJ2-3; 7 bases line up with TRBD2. The CDR3 runs to 15 residues. Unmatched junction bases numbered 9, after V lost 7 bases and J lost 2 bases. Germline CDR1 LNHDA, CDR2 SQIVND (reference sequence). The CDR3 coding sequence is TGTGCCAGTATTCCGGGGGGACTCCACACAGATACGCAGTATTTT. Translated: CASIPGGLHTDTQYF.

This sequence joins TRBV5-1 and TRBJ2-1; 8 bases are shared with TRBD2. J lost 4 bases, V lost 4 bases, and 10 bases had no gene match. Per germline, CDR1 SGHRS and CDR2 YFSETQ. CDR3 size: 16 residues. The CDR3 bases are TGCGCCAGCAGCGGACCCCTGACGGGGGGGTACAATGAGCAGTTCTTC. This sequence encodes CASSGPLTGGYNEQFF.

The chain combines TRBV7-6 with TRBJ2-7, with 9 bases identical to TRBD1. V lost 5 bases to trimming and J lost 1 base; unmatched junction nucleotides: 9. Germline CDR1 is SGHVS and CDR2 is FNYEAQ. The CDR3 spans 16 residues. The CDR3 DNA reads as TGTGCCAGCAGCCAGGGATTCGGGACAGGGTCCTACGAGCAGTACTTC. Its translation: CASSQGFGTGSYEQYF.

This clone was recorded only once. This chain links TRBV7-9 with TRBJ2-5; TRBD1 aligns across 10 bases. The germline gives CDR1 SEHNR, CDR2 FQNEAQ (reference sequence). This CDR3 region has 16 residues. After removal of 1 base from V and 5 bases from J, the junction contained 7 bases not matched to a gene. This CDR3 reads CASSLGDRGPMETQYF. CDR3 nucleotide sequence: TGTGCCAGCAGCTTAGGGGACAGGGGCCCGATGGAGACCCAGTACTTC.

The chain uses TRBV19 and TRBJ1-5; weak D call: TRBD1 (5 bases). Germline CDR1 LNHDA, CDR2 SQIVND (reference sequence). The CDR3 has 17 residues. V lost 7 bases and J lost 3, with 22 bases in between. CDR3 loop: CASTVSARVKYNQPQHF. The CDR3 nucleotides read TGTGCCAGTACTGTCTCGGCCAGGGTAAAGTACAATCAGCCCCAGCATTTT.

V is TRBV2 and J is TRBJ2-2; 14 nucleotides align to TRBD2. CDR3 length equals 17 residues. The V segment lost 1 base and the J segment 4 bases; nucleotides outside the gene matches: 2. From germline, CDR1 is SNHLY and CDR2 FYNNEI. CDR3 DNA: TGTGCCAGCAGTGAAGTGGGACTAGCGGGAGTCACCGGGGAGCTGTTTTTT. Residues: CASSEVGLAGVTGELFF.

Here the CDR3 DNA reads TGCGCCAGCAGTGGAGGACAGGGTTTCACTGAAGCTTTCTTT. Amino acid sequence: CASSGGQGFTEAFF. The V gene is TRBV10-2, the J gene TRBJ1-1, with 8 bases matching TRBD1. The length of the CDR3 is 14 residues. V shed 4 bases and J 4 bases; nucleotides not matched to a gene: 5. CDR1 and CDR2 (germline): WSHSY, SAAADI.

V and J are TRBV7-2 and TRBJ1-6; the D is unclear. Between the trimmed V and J ends, which lost 5 bases and 7 bases, there was a span of 15 bases. The germline CDR1 and CDR2 sequences are SGHTA and FQGNSA. CDR3 length: 15 amino acids. CDR3 loop: CASSPESPENSPLHF. In DNA form, the CDR3 reads TGTGCCAGCAGCCCCGAGTCCCCCGAAAATTCACCCCTCCACTTT.

The gene calls are TRBV4-3 and TRBJ1-1; possibly TRBD1 for D (5 bases). Germline CDR1 and CDR2: LGHNA and YSLEER. V lost 1 base and J 2 bases, leaving 14 bases between the germline ends. The CDR3 has 16 residues. The CDR3 nucleotides read TGCGCCAGCAGCCAAGGCCTTGGGGCAGCTAACACTGAAGCTTTCTTT. It translates to CASSQGLGAANTEAFF.

V and J are TRBV5-1 and TRBJ2-3, with TRBD1 matching 7 bases. Germline assignment: CDR1 SGHRS and CDR2 YFSETQ. Trimming at V came to 4 bases and at J to 0 bases, leaving 5 bases not matched to a gene. CDR3 length: 15 residues. Here the CDR3 DNA reads TGCGCCAGCAGCCTCCGGGACAGTAGCACAGATACGCAGTATTTT. As protein: CASSLRDSSTDTQYF.

V is TRBV4-3 and J is TRBJ1-2; 7 bases agree with TRBD1. Germline V gives CDR1 LGHNA, CDR2 YSLEER. The CDR3 spans 15 residues. V dropped 4 bases and J dropped 0; count of bases not matched to a gene: 5. The CDR3: CASSPDRRPNYGYTF. CDR3 nucleotide sequence: TGCGCCAGCAGCCCGGACAGGCGTCCTAACTATGGCTACACCTTC.

The chain employs TRBV9 and TRBJ2-3; the D is unclear. The CDR3 contains 13 residues. Per germline, CDR1 SGDLS and CDR2 YYNGEE. The V end was cut by 5 bases, the J end by 2 bases, with 9 bases between. The CDR3 DNA reads as TGTGCCAGCAGACCAGGTTTCACAGATACGCAGTATTTT. Encoded protein: CASRPGFTDTQYF. Filled out from reference TRBV9 and TRBJ2-3, the complete variable domain reads DSGVTQTPKHLITATGQRVTLRCSPRSGDLSVYWYQQSLDQGLQFLIQYYNGEERAKGNILERFSAQQFPDLHSELNLSSLELGDSALYFCASRPGFTDTQYFGPGTRLTVL.

V is TRBV6-5 and J is TRBJ2-7; D ambiguous. V lost 10 bases and J 5 bases, leaving 18 bases between the germline ends. Germline V gene data show CDR1 as MNHEY and CDR2 as SVGAGI. This CDR3 has 13 residues. The CDR3 region is CATDAGVRHEQYF. CDR3 in DNA: TGTGCCACCGACGCCGGAGTGAGGCACGAGCAGTACTTC.

The chain recombines TRBV11-2 with TRBJ2-5; 7 bases fit TRBD1. The trim removed 4 bases at V and 7 bases at J, leaving 12 bases unmatched. CDR1 is SGHAT, CDR2 FQNNGV, per germline. This CDR3 is built from 15 residues. CDR3 protein: CASSSRQGEGRTQYF. The DNA of the CDR3 is TGTGCCAGCAGCTCCCGGCAGGGGGAAGGGAGGACCCAGTACTTC.

This chain uses TRBV16 with TRBJ1-3; 12 bases are a match to TRBD1. The germline CDR1 and CDR2 sequences are KGHSY and FQNENV. The CDR3 sequence is 20 residues long. The V and J ends lost 2 bases and 0 bases, in that order; junction bases with no gene match: 11. CDR3 bases: TGTGCCAGCAGCCAAACCGGGACAGGGGGCGAGGGCTACTCTGGAAACACCATATATTTT. Translation gives CASSQTGTGGEGYSGNTIYF.